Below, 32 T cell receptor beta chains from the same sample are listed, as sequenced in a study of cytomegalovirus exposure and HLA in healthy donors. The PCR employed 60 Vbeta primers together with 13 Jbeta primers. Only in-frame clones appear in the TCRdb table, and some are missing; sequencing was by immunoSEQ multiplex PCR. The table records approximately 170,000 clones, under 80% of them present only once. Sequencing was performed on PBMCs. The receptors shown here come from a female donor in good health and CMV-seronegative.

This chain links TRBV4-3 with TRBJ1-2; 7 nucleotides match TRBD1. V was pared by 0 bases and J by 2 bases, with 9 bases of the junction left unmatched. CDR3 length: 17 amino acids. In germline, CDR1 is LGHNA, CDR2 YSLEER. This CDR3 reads CASSQEIFGGQNYGYTF. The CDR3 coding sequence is TGCGCCAGCAGCCAAGAAATTTTCGGGGGACAGAACTATGGCTACACCTTC.

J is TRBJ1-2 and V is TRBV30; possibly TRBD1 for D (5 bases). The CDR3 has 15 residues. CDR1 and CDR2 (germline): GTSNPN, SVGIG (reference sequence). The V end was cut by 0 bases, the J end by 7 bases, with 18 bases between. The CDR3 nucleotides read TGTGCCTGGAGTGTCGGGCCAGGGCTTGAGAGTGGCTACACCTTC. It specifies CAWSVGPGLESGYTF.

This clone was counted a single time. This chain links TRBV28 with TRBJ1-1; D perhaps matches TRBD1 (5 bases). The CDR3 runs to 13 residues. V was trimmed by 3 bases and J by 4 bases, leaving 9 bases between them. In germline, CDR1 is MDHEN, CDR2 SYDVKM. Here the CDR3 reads CASSFRGVTEAFF. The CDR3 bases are TGTGCCAGCAGTTTCCGGGGGGTCACTGAAGCTTTCTTT.

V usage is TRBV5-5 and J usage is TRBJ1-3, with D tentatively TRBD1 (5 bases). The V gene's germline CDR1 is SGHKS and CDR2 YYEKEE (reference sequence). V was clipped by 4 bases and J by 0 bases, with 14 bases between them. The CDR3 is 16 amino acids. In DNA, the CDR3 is TGTGCCAGCAGCCCGTGGGGACTGCACTCTGGAAACACCATATATTTT. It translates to CASSPWGLHSGNTIYF. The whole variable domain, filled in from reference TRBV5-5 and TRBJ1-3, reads DAGVTQSPTHLIKTRGQQVTLRCSPISGHKSVSWYQQVLGQGPQFIFQYYEKEERGRGNFPDRFSARQFPNYSSELNVNALLLGDSALYLCASSPWGLHSGNTIYFGEGSWLTVV.

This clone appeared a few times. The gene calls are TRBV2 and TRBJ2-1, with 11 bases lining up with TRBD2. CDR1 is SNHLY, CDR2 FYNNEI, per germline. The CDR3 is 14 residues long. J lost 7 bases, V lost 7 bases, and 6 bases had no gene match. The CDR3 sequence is CASTRLAGGNEQFF. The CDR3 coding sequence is TGTGCCAGCACTCGGCTAGCGGGAGGAAATGAGCAGTTCTTC. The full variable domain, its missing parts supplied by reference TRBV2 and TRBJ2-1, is EPEVTQTPSHQVTQMGQEVILRCVPISNHLYFYWYRQILGQKVEFLVSFYNNEISEKSEIFDDQFSVERPDGSNFTLKIRSTKLEDSAMYFCASTRLAGGNEQFFGPGTRLTVL.

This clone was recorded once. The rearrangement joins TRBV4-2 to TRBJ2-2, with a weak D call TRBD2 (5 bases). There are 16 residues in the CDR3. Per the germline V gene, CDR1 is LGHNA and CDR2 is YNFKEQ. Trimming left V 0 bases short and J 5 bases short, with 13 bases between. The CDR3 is CASSQDSRGRTGELFF. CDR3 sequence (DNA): TGTGCCAGCAGCCAAGATTCTCGGGGAAGGACCGGGGAGCTGTTTTTT.

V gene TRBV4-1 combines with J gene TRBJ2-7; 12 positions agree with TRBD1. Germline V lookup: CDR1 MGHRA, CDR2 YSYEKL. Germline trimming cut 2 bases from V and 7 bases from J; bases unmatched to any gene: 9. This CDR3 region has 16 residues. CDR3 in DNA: TGCGCCAGCAGCCAAATACCGGGACAGGGGGCGCAAGAGCAGTACTTC. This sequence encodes CASSQIPGQGAQEQYF.

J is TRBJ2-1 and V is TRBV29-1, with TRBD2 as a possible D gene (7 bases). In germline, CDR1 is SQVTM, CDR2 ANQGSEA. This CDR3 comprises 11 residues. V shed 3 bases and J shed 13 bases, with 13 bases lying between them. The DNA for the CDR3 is TGCAGCGTTGACGGGAGGACAGTCCAGTTCTTC. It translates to CSVDGRTVQFF.

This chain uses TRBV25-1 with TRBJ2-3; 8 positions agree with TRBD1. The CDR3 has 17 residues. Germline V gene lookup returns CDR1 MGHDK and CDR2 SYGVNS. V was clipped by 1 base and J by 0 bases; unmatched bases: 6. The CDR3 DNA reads TGTGCCAGCAGTGAATGGGGGACAGGTACTAGCACAGATACGCAGTATTTT. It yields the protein CASSEWGTGTSTDTQYF.

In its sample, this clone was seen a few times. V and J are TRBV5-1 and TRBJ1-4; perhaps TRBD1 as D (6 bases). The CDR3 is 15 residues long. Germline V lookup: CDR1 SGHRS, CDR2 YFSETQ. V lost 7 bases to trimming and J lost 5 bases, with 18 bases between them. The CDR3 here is CASPGEDRKNEKLFF. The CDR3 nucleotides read TGCGCCAGCCCCGGGGAAGACAGGAAAAATGAAAAACTGTTTTTT. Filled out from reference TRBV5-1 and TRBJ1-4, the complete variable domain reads KAGVTQTPRYLIKTRGQQVTLSCSPISGHRSVSWYQQTPGQGLQFLFEYFSETQRNKGNFPGRFSGRQFSNSRSEMNVSTLELGDSALYLCASPGEDRKNEKLFFGSGTQLSVL.

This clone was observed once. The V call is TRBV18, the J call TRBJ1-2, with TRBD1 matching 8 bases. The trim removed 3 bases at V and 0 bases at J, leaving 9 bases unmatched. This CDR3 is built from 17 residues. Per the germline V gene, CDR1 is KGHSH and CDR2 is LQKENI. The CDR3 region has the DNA TGTGCCAGCTCACCCGGACAGGGTGGGGGAGCTAACTATGGCTACACCTTC. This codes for CASSPGQGGGANYGYTF.

The CDR3 here is CASSLYGVSSYNEQFF. CDR3 DNA sequence: TGTGCCAGCAGCTTATACGGGGTTAGCTCCTACAATGAGCAGTTCTTC. The chain recombines TRBV7-9 with TRBJ2-1; perhaps TRBD2 as D (5 bases). V was pared by 2 bases and J by 0 bases, with 11 bases between. Germline loops: CDR1 SEHNR, CDR2 FQNEAQ (reference sequence). CDR3 length: 16 residues.

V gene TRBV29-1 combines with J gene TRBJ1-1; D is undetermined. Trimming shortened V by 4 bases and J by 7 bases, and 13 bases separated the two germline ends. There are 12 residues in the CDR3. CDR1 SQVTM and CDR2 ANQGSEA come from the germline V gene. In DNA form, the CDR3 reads TGCAGCGTTGGCCCGAGCGTACATGAAGCTTTCTTT. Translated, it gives CSVGPSVHEAFF.

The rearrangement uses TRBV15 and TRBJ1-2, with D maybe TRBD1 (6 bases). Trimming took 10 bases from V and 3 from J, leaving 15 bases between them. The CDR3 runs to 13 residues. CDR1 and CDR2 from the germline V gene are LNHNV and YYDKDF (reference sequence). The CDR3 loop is CAISTGSDYGYTF. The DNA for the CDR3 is TGTGCCATTTCGACAGGTTCAGACTATGGCTACACCTTC.

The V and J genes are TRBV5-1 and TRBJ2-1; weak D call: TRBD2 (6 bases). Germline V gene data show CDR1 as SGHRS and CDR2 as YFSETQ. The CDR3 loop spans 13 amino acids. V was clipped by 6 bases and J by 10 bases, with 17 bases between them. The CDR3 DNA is TGCGCCAGCAACCTTCACGACGGAGGGGAGCAGTTCTTC. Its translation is CASNLHDGGEQFF.

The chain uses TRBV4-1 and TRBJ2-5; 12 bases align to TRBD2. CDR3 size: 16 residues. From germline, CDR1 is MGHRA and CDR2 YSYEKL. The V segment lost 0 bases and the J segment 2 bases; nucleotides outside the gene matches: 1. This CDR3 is CASSQELAGGQETQYF. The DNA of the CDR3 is TGCGCCAGCAGCCAAGAACTAGCGGGGGGACAAGAGACCCAGTACTTC.

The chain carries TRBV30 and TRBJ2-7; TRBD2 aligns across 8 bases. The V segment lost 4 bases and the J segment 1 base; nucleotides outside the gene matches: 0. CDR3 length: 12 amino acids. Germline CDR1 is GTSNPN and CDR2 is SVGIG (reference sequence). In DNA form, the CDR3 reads TGTGCCTGGACTAGCGGGTCCTACGAGCAGTACTTC. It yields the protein CAWTSGSYEQYF.

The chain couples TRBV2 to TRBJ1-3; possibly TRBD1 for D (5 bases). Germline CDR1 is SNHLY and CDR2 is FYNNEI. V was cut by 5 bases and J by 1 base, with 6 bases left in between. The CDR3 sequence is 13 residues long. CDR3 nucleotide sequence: TGTGCCAGCAGTTCAGGGTCTGGAAACACCATATATTTT. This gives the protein CASSSGSGNTIYF. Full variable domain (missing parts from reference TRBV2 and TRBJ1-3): EPEVTQTPSHQVTQMGQEVILRCVPISNHLYFYWYRQILGQKVEFLVSFYNNEISEKSEIFDDQFSVERPDGSNFTLKIRSTKLEDSAMYFCASSSGSGNTIYFGEGSWLTVV.

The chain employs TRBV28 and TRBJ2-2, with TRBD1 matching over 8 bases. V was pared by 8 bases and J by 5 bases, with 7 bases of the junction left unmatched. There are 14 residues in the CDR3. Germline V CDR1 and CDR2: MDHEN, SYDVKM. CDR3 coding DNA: TGTGCCAGCCAAACAGGGGGAAAAACCGGGGAGCTGTTTTTT. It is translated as CASQTGGKTGELFF.

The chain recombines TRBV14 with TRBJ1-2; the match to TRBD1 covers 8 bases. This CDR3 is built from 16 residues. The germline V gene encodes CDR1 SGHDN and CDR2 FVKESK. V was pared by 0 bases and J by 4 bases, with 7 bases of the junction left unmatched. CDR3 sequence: CASSQDTLRGLYGYTF. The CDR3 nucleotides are TGTGCCAGCAGCCAAGATACTCTCAGGGGGCTCTATGGCTACACCTTC.

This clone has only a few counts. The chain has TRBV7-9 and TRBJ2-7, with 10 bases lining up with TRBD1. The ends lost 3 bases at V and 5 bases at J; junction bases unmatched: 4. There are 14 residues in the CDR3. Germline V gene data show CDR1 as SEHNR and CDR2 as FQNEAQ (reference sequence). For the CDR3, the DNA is TGTGCCAGCAGCTTGTCCGGGACAGGGGACGAGCAGTACTTC. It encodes CASSLSGTGDEQYF. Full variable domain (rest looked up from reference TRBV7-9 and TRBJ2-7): DTGVSQNPRHKITKRGQNVTFRCDPISEHNRLYWYRQTLGQGPEFLTYFQNEAQLEKSRLLSDRFSAERPKGSFSTLEIQRTEQGDSAMYLCASSLSGTGDEQYFGPGTRLTVT.

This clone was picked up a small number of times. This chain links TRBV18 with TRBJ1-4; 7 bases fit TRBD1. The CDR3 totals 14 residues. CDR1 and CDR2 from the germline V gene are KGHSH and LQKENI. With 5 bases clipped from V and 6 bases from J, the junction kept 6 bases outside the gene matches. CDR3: CASSFDREDEKLFF. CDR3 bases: TGTGCCAGCTCATTCGACAGGGAGGATGAAAAACTGTTTTTT.

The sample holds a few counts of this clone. The CDR3 is CASSQTPGRAFF. CDR3 nucleotides: TGCGCCAGCAGCCAAACACCGGGAAGGGCTTTCTTT. The chain combines TRBV4-3 with TRBJ1-1; D remains ambiguous. CDR1 is LGHNA, CDR2 YSLEER, per germline. Deletions cut 2 bases from V and 11 bases from J, with 12 bases between. The length of the CDR3 is 12 residues.

The CDR3 loop reads CASSLGVGKGDEETQYF. The CDR3 bases are TGTGCCAGCAGCTTAGGGGTCGGGAAGGGGGATGAAGAGACCCAGTACTTC. J is TRBJ2-5 and V is TRBV7-3, with D perhaps TRBD1 (6 bases). The ends were cut back, 2 bases at V and 3 bases at J, with 19 bases in the middle. Germline-derived CDR1 and CDR2 are SGHTA and FQGTGA. The CDR3 is made up of 17 amino acids.

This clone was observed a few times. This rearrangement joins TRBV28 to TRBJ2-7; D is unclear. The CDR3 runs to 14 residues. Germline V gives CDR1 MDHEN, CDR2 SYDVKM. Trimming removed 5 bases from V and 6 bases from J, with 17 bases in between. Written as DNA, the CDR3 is TGTGCCAGCAGTCCAACGGGTGGGTTGGCCGAGCAGTACTTC. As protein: CASSPTGGLAEQYF.

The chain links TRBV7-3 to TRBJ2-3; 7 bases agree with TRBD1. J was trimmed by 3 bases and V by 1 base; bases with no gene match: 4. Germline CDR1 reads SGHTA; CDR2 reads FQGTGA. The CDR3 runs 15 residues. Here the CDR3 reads CASSLKGGRTDTQYF. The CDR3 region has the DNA TGTGCCAGCAGCTTAAAAGGGGGCCGGACAGATACGCAGTATTTT.

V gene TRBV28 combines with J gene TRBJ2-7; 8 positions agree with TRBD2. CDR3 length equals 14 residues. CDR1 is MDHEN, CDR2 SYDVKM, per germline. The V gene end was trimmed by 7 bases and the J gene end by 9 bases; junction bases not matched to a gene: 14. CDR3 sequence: CASIESGGPKGQYF. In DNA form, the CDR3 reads TGTGCCAGCATTGAGAGCGGGGGACCAAAGGGGCAGTACTTC.

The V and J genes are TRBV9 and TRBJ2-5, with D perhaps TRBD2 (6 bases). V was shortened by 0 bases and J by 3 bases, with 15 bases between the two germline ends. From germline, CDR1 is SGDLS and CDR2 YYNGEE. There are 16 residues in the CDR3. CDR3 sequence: CASSVGVGGPEETQYF. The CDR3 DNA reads TGTGCCAGCAGCGTAGGGGTGGGAGGCCCAGAAGAGACCCAGTACTTC.

The CDR3 DNA sequence: TGCGCCAGCAGCGGGGGACTAGCGGACTCCTACGAGCAGTACTTC. It translates to CASSGGLADSYEQYF. V gene TRBV5-1 combines with J gene TRBJ2-7; 11 bases align to TRBD2. The CDR3 consists of 15 residues. J gave up 0 bases and V 4 bases, and 3 bases lay outside the gene matches. Germline loops: CDR1 SGHRS, CDR2 YFSETQ.

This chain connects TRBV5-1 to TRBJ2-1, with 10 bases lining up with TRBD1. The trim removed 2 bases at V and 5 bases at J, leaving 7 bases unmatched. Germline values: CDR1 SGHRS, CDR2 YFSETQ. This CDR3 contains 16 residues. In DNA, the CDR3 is TGCGCCAGCAGCTTTAGACCGGGACAGGGGAACAATGAGCAGTTCTTC. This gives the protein CASSFRPGQGNNEQFF.

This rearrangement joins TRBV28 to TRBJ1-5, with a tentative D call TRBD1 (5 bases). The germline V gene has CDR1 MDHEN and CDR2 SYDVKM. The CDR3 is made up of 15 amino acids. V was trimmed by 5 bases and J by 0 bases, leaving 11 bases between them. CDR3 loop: CASSGLRGSNQPQHF. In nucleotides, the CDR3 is TGTGCCAGCAGTGGGCTTAGGGGTAGCAATCAGCCCCAGCATTTT.

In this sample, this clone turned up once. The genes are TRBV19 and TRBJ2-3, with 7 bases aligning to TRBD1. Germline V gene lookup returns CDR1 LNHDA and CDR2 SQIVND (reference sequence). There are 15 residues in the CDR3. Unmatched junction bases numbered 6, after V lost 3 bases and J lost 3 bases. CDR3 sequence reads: CASSILGQSTDTQYF. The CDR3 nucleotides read TGTGCCAGTAGTATTCTGGGACAGAGTACAGATACGCAGTATTTT.